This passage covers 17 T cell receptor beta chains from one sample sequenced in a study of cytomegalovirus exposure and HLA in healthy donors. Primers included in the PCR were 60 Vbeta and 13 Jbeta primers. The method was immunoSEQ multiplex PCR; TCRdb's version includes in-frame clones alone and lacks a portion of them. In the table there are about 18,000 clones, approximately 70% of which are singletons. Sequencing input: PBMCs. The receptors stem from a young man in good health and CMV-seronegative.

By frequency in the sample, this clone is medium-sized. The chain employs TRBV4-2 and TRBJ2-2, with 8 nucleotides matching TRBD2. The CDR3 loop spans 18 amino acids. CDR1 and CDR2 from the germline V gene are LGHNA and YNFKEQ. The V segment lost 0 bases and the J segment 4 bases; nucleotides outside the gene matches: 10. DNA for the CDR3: TGTGCCAGCAGCCAAGACCCCGTAACTAGCGGATCCACCGGGGAGCTGTTTTTT. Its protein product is CASSQDPVTSGSTGELFF.

The DNA of the CDR3 is TGTGCCTGGAGTGTAGCTAGGGGAGGCTACACCTTC. This sequence encodes CAWSVARGGYTF. The chain recombines TRBV30 with TRBJ1-2, with a tentative D call TRBD1 (5 bases). CDR3 length: 12 amino acids. Germline CDR1 GTSNPN, CDR2 SVGIG (reference sequence). Trimming removed 0 bases at V and 8 bases at J, with 10 bases between.

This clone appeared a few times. The CDR3 region has the DNA TGTGCCAGCAGCTTAGTCCTAAACACCATATATTTT. Translation: CASSLVLNTIYF. V usage is TRBV7-9 and J usage is TRBJ1-3; D unresolved. CDR1 SEHNR and CDR2 FQNEAQ come from the germline V gene (reference sequence). The CDR3 runs 12 residues. V was pared by 1 base and J by 6 bases, with 4 bases between. The whole variable domain, remainder taken from reference TRBV7-9 and TRBJ1-3, is DTGVSQNPRHKITKRGQNVTFRCDPISEHNRLYWYRQTLGQGPEFLTYFQNEAQLEKSRLLSDRFSAERPKGSFSTLEIQRTEQGDSAMYLCASSLVLNTIYFGEGSWLTVV.

The CDR3, as DNA: TGTGCCAGCAGTTCAGAGAACACTGAAGCTTTCTTT. This codes for CASSSENTEAFF. The rearrangement uses TRBV6-1 and TRBJ1-1; D not certain. V lost 5 bases and J lost 1, with 5 bases in between. Germline V CDR1 and CDR2: MNHNS, SASEGT. This CDR3 is 12 amino acids long.

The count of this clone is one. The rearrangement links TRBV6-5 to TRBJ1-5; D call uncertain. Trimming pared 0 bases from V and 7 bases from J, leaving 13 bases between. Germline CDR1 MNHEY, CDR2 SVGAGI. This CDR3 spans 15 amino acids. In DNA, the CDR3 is TGTGCCAGCAGTTACTCGAACACGGGGAACCAGCCCCAGCATTTT. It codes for CASSYSNTGNQPQHF.

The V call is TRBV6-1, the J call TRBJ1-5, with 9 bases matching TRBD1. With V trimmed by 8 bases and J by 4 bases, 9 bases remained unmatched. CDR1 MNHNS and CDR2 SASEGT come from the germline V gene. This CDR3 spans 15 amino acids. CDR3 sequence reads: CASLEGQGLNQPQHF. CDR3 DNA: TGTGCCAGCCTCGAGGGACAGGGCCTTAATCAGCCCCAGCATTTT.

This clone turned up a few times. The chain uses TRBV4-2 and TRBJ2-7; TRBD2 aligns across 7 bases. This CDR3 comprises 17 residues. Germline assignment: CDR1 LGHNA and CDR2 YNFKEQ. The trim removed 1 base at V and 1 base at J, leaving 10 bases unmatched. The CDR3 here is CASSQGRLGGSSYEQYF. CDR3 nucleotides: TGTGCCAGCAGCCAAGGGAGATTGGGCGGGAGTTCCTACGAGCAGTACTTC.

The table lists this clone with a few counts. The CDR3 bases are TGTGCCAGCAGCGTCGGGACTACCCGACTTTGGGATGAGCAGTTCTTC. Residues: CASSVGTTRLWDEQFF. V gene TRBV9 combines with J gene TRBJ2-1; 7 bases line up with TRBD2. The junction had 13 bases not matched to a gene; V was cut back by 2 bases and J by 8 bases. Germline V gene lookup returns CDR1 SGDLS and CDR2 YYNGEE. The CDR3 runs to 16 residues.

In DNA form, the CDR3 reads TGTGCCAGCAGCCTTCGACAGGGATGGAGAAGCTACACCTTC. Encoded protein: CASSLRQGWRSYTF. The chain links TRBV6-5 to TRBJ1-2; 7 bases match TRBD1. Germline CDR1 MNHEY, CDR2 SVGAGI. The CDR3 runs to 14 residues. The trim removed 6 bases at V and 9 bases at J, leaving 13 bases unmatched.

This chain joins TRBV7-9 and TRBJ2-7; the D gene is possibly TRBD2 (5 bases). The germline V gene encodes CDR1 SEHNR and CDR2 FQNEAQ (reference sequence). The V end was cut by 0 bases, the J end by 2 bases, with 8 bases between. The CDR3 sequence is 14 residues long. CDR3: CASSLAGRTYEQYF. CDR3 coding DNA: TGTGCCAGCAGCTTAGCGGGGAGAACCTACGAGCAGTACTTC.

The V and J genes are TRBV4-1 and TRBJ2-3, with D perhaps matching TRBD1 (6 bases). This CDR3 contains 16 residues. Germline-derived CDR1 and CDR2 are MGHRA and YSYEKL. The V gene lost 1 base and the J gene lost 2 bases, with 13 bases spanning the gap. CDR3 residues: CASSQVPGVLTDTQYF. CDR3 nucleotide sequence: TGCGCCAGCAGCCAAGTCCCAGGGGTTCTCACAGATACGCAGTATTTT.

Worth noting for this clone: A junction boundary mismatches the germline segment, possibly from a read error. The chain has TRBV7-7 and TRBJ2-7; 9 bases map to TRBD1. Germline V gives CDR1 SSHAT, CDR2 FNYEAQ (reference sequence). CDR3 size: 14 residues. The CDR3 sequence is CASSPHGQGIEQYF. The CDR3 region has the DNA TGTGCTAGCAGCCCGCATGGACAGGGGATCGAGCAGTACTTC.

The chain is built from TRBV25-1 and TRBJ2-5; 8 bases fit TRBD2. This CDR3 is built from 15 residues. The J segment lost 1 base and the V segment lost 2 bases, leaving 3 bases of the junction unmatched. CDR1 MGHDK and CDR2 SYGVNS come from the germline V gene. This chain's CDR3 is CASSEGAGAQETQYF. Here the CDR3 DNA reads TGTGCCAGCAGTGAAGGAGCGGGAGCCCAAGAGACCCAGTACTTC.

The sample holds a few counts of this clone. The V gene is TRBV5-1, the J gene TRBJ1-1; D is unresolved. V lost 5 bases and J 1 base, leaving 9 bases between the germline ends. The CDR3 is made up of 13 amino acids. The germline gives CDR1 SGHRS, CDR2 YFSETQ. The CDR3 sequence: CASRELANTEAFF. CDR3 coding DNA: TGCGCCAGCAGAGAACTAGCGAACACTGAAGCTTTCTTT. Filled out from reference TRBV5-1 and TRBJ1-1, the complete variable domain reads KAGVTQTPRYLIKTRGQQVTLSCSPISGHRSVSWYQQTPGQGLQFLFEYFSETQRNKGNFPGRFSGRQFSNSRSEMNVSTLELGDSALYLCASRELANTEAFFGQGTRLTVV.

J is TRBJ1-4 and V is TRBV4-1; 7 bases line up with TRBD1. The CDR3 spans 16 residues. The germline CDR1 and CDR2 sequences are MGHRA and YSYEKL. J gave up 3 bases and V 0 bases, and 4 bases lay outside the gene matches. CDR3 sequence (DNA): TGCGCCAGCAGCCAAGATCGTGGGACAGCTAATGAAAAACTGTTTTTT. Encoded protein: CASSQDRGTANEKLFF.

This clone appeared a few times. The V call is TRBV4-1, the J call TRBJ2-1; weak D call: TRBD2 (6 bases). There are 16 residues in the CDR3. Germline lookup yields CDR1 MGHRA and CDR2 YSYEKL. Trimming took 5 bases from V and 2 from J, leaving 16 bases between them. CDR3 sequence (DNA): TGCGCCAGCAGCGAACGAATGACGGGGGCCTACAATGAGCAGTTCTTC. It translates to CASSERMTGAYNEQFF.

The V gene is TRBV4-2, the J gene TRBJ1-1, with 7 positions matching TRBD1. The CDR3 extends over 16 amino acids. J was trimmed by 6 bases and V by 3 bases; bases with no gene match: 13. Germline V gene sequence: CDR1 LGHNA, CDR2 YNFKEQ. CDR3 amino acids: CASSHHFTGEYAEAFF. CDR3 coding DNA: TGTGCCAGCAGCCATCACTTCACAGGGGAGTACGCTGAAGCTTTCTTT.